This T cell receptor beta chain was profiled in a study of T cell responses to AZD1222 COVID-19 vaccine. General study results and limits: There were mostly white British donors and more females than males, and clonal diversity was possibly underestimated. Vaccine-associated CD4 TCRs spanned spike, dominant at 160-218 and 743-854. Nearly half of spike-specific TCRs reportedly target variant regions that are unmutated in the B.1.351 and B.1.1.7 variants.

The CDR3 has 13 amino acids. The V end was cut by 3 bases, the J end by 4 bases, with 13 bases between. Germline V gene lookup returns CDR1 DFQATT and CDR2 SNEGSKA (reference sequence). Sequencing used immunoSEQ multiplex PCR; TCRdb keeps in-frame clones, though not all of them. The sample has 100,000 to 150,000 clones, around 92% seen once. About this clone itself: The antigen is not known.

V gene TRBV20-1 combines with J gene TRBJ2-7, with a tentative D call TRBD2 (6 bases). This TCR derives from an adult in good health. Material: peripheral blood, obtained on day 0 of AZD1222 vaccination. CDR3 DNA sequence: TGCAGTGCTAGTCCCGGGGGAGGTTACGAGCAGTACTTC. The encoded protein is CSASPGGGYEQYF.